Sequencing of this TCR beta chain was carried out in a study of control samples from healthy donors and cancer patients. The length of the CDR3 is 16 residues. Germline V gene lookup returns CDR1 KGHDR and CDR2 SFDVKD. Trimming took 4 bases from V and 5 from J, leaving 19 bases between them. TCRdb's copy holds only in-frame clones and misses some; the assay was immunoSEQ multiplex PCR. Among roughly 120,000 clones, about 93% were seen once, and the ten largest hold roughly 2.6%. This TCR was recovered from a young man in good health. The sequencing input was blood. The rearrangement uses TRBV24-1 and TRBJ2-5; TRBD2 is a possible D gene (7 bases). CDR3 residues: CATSDARGGGAETQYF. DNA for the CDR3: TGTGCCACCAGTGACGCCCGGGGAGGGGGGGCGGAGACCCAGTACTTC.